This passage covers 23 T cell receptor beta chains from one sample sequenced in a study of lymphopenia after photon versus proton radiotherapy. Method: immunoSEQ multiplex PCR; TCRdb's copy keeps in-frame clones and lacks some. Among roughly 150,000 clones listed, about 85% were seen once. Material: peripheral blood, obtained from a patient treated with photon-based radiotherapy. These receptors came from a man aged 50-60 years with gastric cancer.

The chain uses TRBV11-3 and TRBJ2-3; D not resolved. V gave up 2 bases and J gave up 6 bases, with 12 bases separating them. The CDR3 has 14 residues. The germline V gene encodes CDR1 SGHNT and CDR2 YENEEA. CDR3 DNA sequence: TGTGCCAGCAGCTTATTGAGGAGTTCCGATACGCAGTATTTT. Protein sequence: CASSLLRSSDTQYF.

The V gene is TRBV5-1, the J gene TRBJ2-3; TRBD1 matches 7 bases. Germline V gene lookup returns CDR1 SGHRS and CDR2 YFSETQ. J gave up 4 bases and V 0 bases, and 8 bases lay outside the gene matches. The length of the CDR3 is 16 residues. The CDR3 loop is CASSLAVGGYADTQYF. The CDR3 bases are TGCGCCAGCAGCTTGGCCGTAGGGGGCTACGCAGATACGCAGTATTTT. Supplemented by reference TRBV5-1 and TRBJ2-3, the full variable domain reads KAGVTQTPRYLIKTRGQQVTLSCSPISGHRSVSWYQQTPGQGLQFLFEYFSETQRNKGNFPGRFSGRQFSNSRSEMNVSTLELGDSALYLCASSLAVGGYADTQYFGPGTRLTVL.

This clone was seen a handful of times. The chain combines TRBV6-4 with TRBJ1-2, with D maybe TRBD1 (5 bases). Trimming cost V 0 bases and J 2 bases, with 10 bases left between them. The CDR3 covers 15 residues. Germline V lookup: CDR1 MRHNA, CDR2 SNTAGT. The CDR3 region has the DNA TGTGCCAGCAGTGACTCGGGGGACGGGAACTATGGCTACACCTTC. Its protein is CASSDSGDGNYGYTF.

This sequence joins TRBV9 and TRBJ1-1, with 7 bases lining up with TRBD1. CDR1 is SGDLS and CDR2 is YYNGEE in the germline V gene. This CDR3 contains 14 residues. Trimming cost V 2 bases and J 4 bases; bases outside gene matches: 5. CDR3 coding DNA: TGTGCCAGCAGCGTTGAGGGGGCCGGCACTGAAGCTTTCTTT. Encoded protein: CASSVEGAGTEAFF.

This chain uses TRBV7-6 with TRBJ2-1; 7 bases match TRBD1. CDR1 SGHVS and CDR2 FNYEAQ come from the germline V gene. The CDR3 contains 16 residues. After removal of 4 bases from V and 6 bases from J, the junction contained 12 bases not matched to a gene. For the CDR3, the DNA is TGTGCCAGCAGCTCTAGAGGGGGCGAAGTTTTCAATGAGCAGTTCTTC. As protein: CASSSRGGEVFNEQFF.

Here the CDR3 reads CAITDTSGRTDTQYF. Here the CDR3 DNA reads TGTGCCATCACCGACACTAGCGGTCGCACAGATACGCAGTATTTT. V gene TRBV10-3 combines with J gene TRBJ2-3; 8 bases fit TRBD2. The CDR3 totals 15 residues. Germline trimming cut 7 bases from V and 1 base from J; bases unmatched to any gene: 7. Germline CDR1 reads ENHRY; CDR2 reads SYGVKD.

The count of this clone is one. The chain employs TRBV19 and TRBJ2-4; perhaps TRBD2 as D (5 bases). This CDR3 comprises 16 residues. The germline gives CDR1 LNHDA, CDR2 SQIVND (reference sequence). The ends were cut back, 2 bases at V and 6 bases at J, with 17 bases in the middle. Written as DNA, the CDR3 is TGTGCCAGTAGTATATCGGCTGGGAGCCTACTAAACATTCAGTACTTC. Its translation: CASSISAGSLLNIQYF.

The rearrangement links TRBV6-5 to TRBJ1-1; 7 positions agree with TRBD1. The V gene end was trimmed by 0 bases and the J gene end by 10 bases; junction bases not matched to a gene: 5. The CDR3 loop spans 13 amino acids. Germline-derived CDR1 and CDR2 are MNHEY and SVGAGI. CDR3 protein: CASSYSNDRAAFF. The CDR3 coding sequence is TGTGCCAGCAGTTACTCGAATGACAGGGCAGCTTTCTTT.

This clone showed up just once. The chain carries TRBV5-4 and TRBJ1-1, with 9 bases aligning to TRBD1. This CDR3 contains 13 residues. J was trimmed by 6 bases and V by 3 bases; bases with no gene match: 3. Germline V CDR1 and CDR2: SGHNT, YYREEE (reference sequence). The CDR3 spells CASSSGTGSEAFF. The CDR3 DNA sequence: TGTGCCAGCAGCTCGGGGACAGGGTCTGAAGCTTTCTTT.

The chain couples TRBV4-2 to TRBJ1-5, with no clear D. The CDR3 has 14 residues. Germline CDR1 LGHNA, CDR2 YNFKEQ. V was cut by 1 base and J by 1 base, with 5 bases left in between. CDR3 protein: CASSQADSNQPQHF. The CDR3 bases are TGTGCCAGCAGCCAAGCGGACAGCAATCAGCCCCAGCATTTT.

The chain combines TRBV25-1 with TRBJ2-5, with 8 bases fitting TRBD2. V lost 4 bases and J lost 5; bases outside the gene matches: 6. This CDR3 has 14 residues. CDR1 MGHDK and CDR2 SYGVNS come from the germline V gene. In DNA, the CDR3 is TGTGCCAGCAGTGCTGTAGCGGGAACTGAGACCCAGTACTTC. As protein: CASSAVAGTETQYF.

This rearrangement joins TRBV11-2 to TRBJ2-7; TRBD2 aligns across 11 bases. Germline values: CDR1 SGHAT, CDR2 FQNNGV. This CDR3 comprises 15 residues. V was clipped by 1 base and J by 3 bases; unmatched bases: 2. For the CDR3, the DNA is TGTGCCAGCAGCTTAGGTACTAGCGGGAGCTACGAGCAGTACTTC. As protein: CASSLGTSGSYEQYF.

The gene calls are TRBV10-3 and TRBJ1-5, with D possibly TRBD1 on 6 matching bases. Trimming shortened V by 3 bases and J by 2 bases, and 11 bases separated the two germline ends. Germline-derived CDR1 and CDR2 are ENHRY and SYGVKD. The CDR3 runs 15 residues. In DNA, the CDR3 is TGTGCCATCAGTGAAAGAGACAGGCGCAATCAGCCCCAGCATTTT. It is translated as CAISERDRRNQPQHF.

The genes are TRBV28 and TRBJ2-2; no definite D call. The CDR3 loop spans 12 amino acids. The V gene's germline CDR1 is MDHEN and CDR2 SYDVKM. V shed 4 bases and J shed 7 bases, with 7 bases lying between them. CDR3: CASSSSIGELFF. The CDR3 DNA sequence: TGTGCCAGCAGTTCGTCGATCGGGGAGCTGTTTTTT.

J is TRBJ1-5 and V is TRBV30; possibly TRBD1 for D (6 bases). This CDR3 is built from 15 residues. V lost 2 bases to trimming and J lost 1 base, with 12 bases between them. CDR1 is GTSNPN, CDR2 SVGIG, per germline (reference sequence). The CDR3 region has the DNA TGTGCCTGGAGTCTGGCAGGGGCCAGCAATCAGCCCCAGCATTTT. Amino acid sequence: CAWSLAGASNQPQHF.

The rearrangement joins TRBV5-6 to TRBJ2-7; 9 bases are shared with TRBD1. Germline V gene lookup returns CDR1 SGHDT and CDR2 YYEEEE. V lost 3 bases and J lost 3; bases outside the gene matches: 7. The CDR3 is made up of 15 amino acids. Here the CDR3 reads CASSWGQGIGYEQYF. The CDR3, as DNA: TGTGCCAGCAGCTGGGGACAGGGTATAGGCTACGAGCAGTACTTC.

The chain combines TRBV18 with TRBJ1-5, with unresolved D. V lost 5 bases and J 0 bases, leaving 8 bases between the germline ends. The CDR3 length is 14 residues. Germline V gene data show CDR1 as KGHSH and CDR2 as LQKENI. CDR3 region: CASSSSNSNQPQHF. DNA for the CDR3: TGTGCCAGCTCATCGAGTAATAGCAATCAGCCCCAGCATTTT.

The rearrangement joins TRBV7-2 to TRBJ2-3; maybe TRBD2 (5 bases). Per the germline V gene, CDR1 is SGHTA and CDR2 is FQGNSA. The CDR3 contains 14 residues. Trimming pared 5 bases from V and 6 bases from J, leaving 15 bases between. The CDR3 spells CASSTGLSSDTQYF. The CDR3 DNA sequence: TGTGCCAGCAGCACCGGACTTAGCTCCGATACGCAGTATTTT.

This chain connects TRBV6-5 to TRBJ2-5; the D gene is possibly TRBD1 (6 bases). This CDR3 is built from 14 residues. The V end was cut by 2 bases, the J end by 1 base, with 8 bases between. Germline-derived CDR1 and CDR2 are MNHEY and SVGAGI. CDR3 residues: CASSYPDSQETQYF. The DNA for the CDR3 is TGTGCCAGCAGTTACCCGGACAGCCAAGAGACCCAGTACTTC.

This clone has only one observation. The genes are TRBV4-1 and TRBJ1-4; D remains ambiguous. V was pared by 5 bases and J by 5 bases, with 12 bases between. CDR1 and CDR2 (germline): MGHRA, YSYEKL. The CDR3 totals 14 residues. The CDR3 DNA sequence: TGCGCCAGCAGCAGAAGATTTCCCAATGAAAAACTGTTTTTT. Protein: CASSRRFPNEKLFF.

The rearrangement links TRBV5-4 to TRBJ2-1; TRBD2 aligns across 14 bases. The CDR3 loop spans 16 amino acids. Looked up from germline, CDR1 is SGHNT and CDR2 is YYREEE (reference sequence). V lost 3 bases, J lost 3 bases, and 2 bases stayed unmatched. The chain's CDR3 is CASSSGLAGVYNEQFF. The CDR3 DNA sequence: TGTGCCAGCAGCTCGGGACTAGCGGGAGTCTACAATGAGCAGTTCTTC.

The chain uses TRBV6-6 and TRBJ1-1; no clear D. Trimming took off 5 bases at V and 2 bases at J, with 12 bases between the two ends. CDR3 length equals 14 residues. Germline CDR1 is MNHNY and CDR2 is SVGAGI (reference sequence). This CDR3 reads CASSPLTLNTEAFF. The CDR3 nucleotides read TGTGCCAGCAGTCCCCTGACTCTAAACACTGAAGCTTTCTTT.

The rearrangement uses TRBV5-1 and TRBJ2-1, with D maybe TRBD1 (6 bases). The V and J ends lost 4 bases and 2 bases respectively, with 13 bases between them. CDR3 length equals 15 residues. Germline CDR1 SGHRS, CDR2 YFSETQ. The CDR3 protein is CASSPGGGAYNEQFF. In nucleotides, the CDR3 is TGCGCCAGCAGCCCCGGTGGGGGCGCCTACAATGAGCAGTTCTTC.